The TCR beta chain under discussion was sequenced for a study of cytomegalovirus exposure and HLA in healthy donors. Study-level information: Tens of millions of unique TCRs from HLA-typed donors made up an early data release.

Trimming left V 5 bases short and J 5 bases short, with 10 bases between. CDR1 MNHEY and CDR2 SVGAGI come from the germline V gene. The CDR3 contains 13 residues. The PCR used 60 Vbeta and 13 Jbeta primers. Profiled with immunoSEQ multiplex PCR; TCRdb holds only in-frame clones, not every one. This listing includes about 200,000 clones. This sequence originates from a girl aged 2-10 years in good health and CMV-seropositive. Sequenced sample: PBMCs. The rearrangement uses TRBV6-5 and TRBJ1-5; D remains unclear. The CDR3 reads CASSAGFYQPQHF. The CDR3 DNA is TGTGCCAGCAGTGCAGGTTTCTATCAGCCCCAGCATTTT.